This T cell receptor (beta chain) appears in the sequencing data of a study of human T cells and chemical hapten exposure. Overall study: Variability of per-sample TCR yields stemmed mainly from small differences in pooled library volume. Study-wide results and caveats: Sensitization with DPC brought no change to TCRs above 1 in 1000 in frequency.

Looked up from germline, CDR1 is DFQATT and CDR2 is SNEGSKA (reference sequence). V lost 2 bases to trimming and J lost 5 bases, with 4 bases between them. The CDR3 extends over 11 amino acids. The library tagged individual cDNA molecules with unique molecular identifiers. MiXCR, run by TCRdb on the RACE reads, gives a single entry per CDR3 protein. The repertoire holds 55,000 to 75,000 distinct CDR3 sequences, with about 6% as singletons. This clonotype appeared a few times. The target antigen is unknown. Time point in this sample: healthy volunteer bleed at 6 weeks. It was from unfractionated whole blood that total RNA was extracted.

Sequenced: whole blood. This chain links TRBV20-1 with TRBJ2-1; D unclear. The TCR originated in a female donor in good health. Some clones in this sample may be carry-over from other donors' samples. The CDR3 is CSARLDNEQFF. As DNA, the CDR3 is TGCAGTGCTAGACTAGACAATGAGCAGTTCTTC.